These 18 T cell receptor beta chains share one sample of origin, sequenced in a study of blood T cell repertoires in COVID-19. Profiling relied on immunoSEQ multiplex PCR, and the TCRdb table lists in-frame clones only, not all of them. The data hold around 200,000 clones, with roughly 84% observed a single time. Sequenced material: peripheral blood. These receptor sequences come from a man aged 35 to 55 with active or convalescent COVID-19.

The chain combines TRBV7-9 with TRBJ1-4, with 8 bases that match TRBD1. The V and J ends lost 5 bases and 0 bases, in that order; junction bases with no gene match: 8. Looked up from germline, CDR1 is SEHNR and CDR2 is FQNEAQ (reference sequence). This CDR3 region has 17 residues. Here the CDR3 DNA reads TGTGCCAGCAGCCGCCGGACAGGGAATGCAACTAATGAAAAACTGTTTTTT. Amino acid sequence: CASSRRTGNATNEKLFF.

This clone was counted between two and nine times. The rearrangement joins TRBV27 to TRBJ2-5, with D perhaps TRBD2 (5 bases). Germline CDR1 is MNHEY and CDR2 is SMNVEV (reference sequence). V was shortened by 8 bases and J by 0 bases, with 16 bases between the two germline ends. The CDR3 is made up of 15 amino acids. The CDR3 DNA sequence: TGTGCCAGCCGGGATCGCAACACGTACCAAGAGACCCAGTACTTC. It encodes CASRDRNTYQETQYF.

The J gene is TRBJ2-1, the V gene TRBV19, with 11 bases that match TRBD2. CDR1 is LNHDA, CDR2 SQIVND, per germline (reference sequence). V was pared by 3 bases and J by 5 bases, with 3 bases of the junction left unmatched. The CDR3 has 15 amino acids. CDR3 sequence (DNA): TGTGCCAGTAGTATTACTAGCGGGAGCAACAATGAGCAGTTCTTC. This translates into CASSITSGSNNEQFF.

This clone showed up just a few times. The chain couples TRBV6-2 or TRBV6-3 to TRBJ2-7; D remains unclear. The V end lost 2 bases, the J end lost 6 bases, and 8 bases lay between the germline ends. The CDR3 consists of 12 residues. The V gene's germline CDR1 is MNHEY and CDR2 SVGEGT. The CDR3 loop reads CASSYLASEQYF. The DNA for the CDR3 is TGTGCCAGCAGTTACCTGGCCTCCGAGCAGTACTTC.

The chain uses TRBV4-1 and TRBJ2-5, with 8 bases identical to TRBD2. CDR3 length: 16 amino acids. V gave up 1 base and J gave up 1 base; unmatched junction bases: 5. CDR1 and CDR2 (germline): MGHRA, YSYEKL. The DNA of the CDR3 is TGCGCCAGCAGCCAAGTTGATAGCGGGACCCAAGAGACCCAGTACTTC. Translated: CASSQVDSGTQETQYF.

J is TRBJ1-4 and V is TRBV30; no clear D gene. V was pared by 0 bases and J by 8 bases, with 16 bases between. Germline CDR1 reads GTSNPN; CDR2 reads SVGIG (reference sequence). The CDR3 contains 15 residues. CDR3 residues: CAWSVHLVDGEKLFF. The CDR3 nucleotides read TGTGCCTGGAGTGTACATCTAGTCGATGGGGAAAAACTGTTTTTT.

The chain has TRBV18 and TRBJ2-1, with D unresolved. The V gene lost 4 bases and the J gene lost 4 bases, with 8 bases spanning the gap. The germline V gene encodes CDR1 KGHSH and CDR2 LQKENI. CDR3 length equals 13 residues. CDR3 nucleotides: TGTGCCAGCTCACTCAACACGTACAATGAGCAGTTCTTC. This sequence encodes CASSLNTYNEQFF.

The J gene is TRBJ1-6, the V gene TRBV13; D may be TRBD1 (5 bases). This CDR3 is 14 amino acids long. Germline V gives CDR1 PRHDT, CDR2 FYEKMQ (reference sequence). V was trimmed by 5 bases and J by 7 bases, leaving 12 bases between them. For the CDR3, the DNA is TGTGCCAGCAGCCTCACAGGTGGAAATTCACCCCTCCACTTT. Translated, it gives CASSLTGGNSPLHF.

The chain uses TRBV18 and TRBJ1-1, with TRBD1 matching 8 bases. The V gene end was trimmed by 4 bases and the J gene end by 1 base; junction bases not matched to a gene: 2. The germline V gene encodes CDR1 KGHSH and CDR2 LQKENI. The CDR3 runs to 14 residues. CDR3 sequence (DNA): TGTGCCAGCTCACGGGACAGGAAGAACACTGAAGCTTTCTTT. This encodes CASSRDRKNTEAFF. Complete variable domain (other parts from reference TRBV18 and TRBJ1-1): NAGVMQNPRHLVRRRGQEARLRCSPMKGHSHVYWYRQLPEEGLKFMVYLQKENIIDESGMPKERFSAEFPKEGPSILRIQQVVRGDSAAYFCASSRDRKNTEAFFGQGTRLTVV.

This chain connects TRBV6-4 to TRBJ1-1; D not certain. In germline, CDR1 is MRHNA, CDR2 SNTAGT. This CDR3 region has 15 residues. Trimming cost V 6 bases and J 1 base, with 15 bases left between them. CDR3 amino acids: CASSREEGWNTEAFF. The CDR3 DNA reads TGTGCCAGCAGCCGCGAGGAGGGATGGAACACTGAAGCTTTCTTT.

The rearrangement links TRBV19 to TRBJ1-2, with D perhaps TRBD1 (5 bases). The V end was cut by 4 bases, the J end by 6 bases, with 18 bases between. CDR3 size: 15 residues. CDR1 and CDR2 from the germline V gene are LNHDA and SQIVND (reference sequence). The CDR3 here is CASSNQGRLKNGYTF. The CDR3 nucleotides are TGTGCCAGTAGTAACCAGGGAAGGCTGAAAAATGGCTACACCTTC.

V and J are TRBV28 and TRBJ2-3; 11 bases align to TRBD2. V lost 8 bases to trimming and J lost 5 bases; unmatched junction nucleotides: 12. CDR3 length: 16 residues. The V gene's germline CDR1 is MDHEN and CDR2 SYDVKM. The DNA for the CDR3 is TGTGCCAGCGAATCTCGTAATAGCGGGAGGGTAGATACGCAGTATTTT. Protein product: CASESRNSGRVDTQYF.

This chain links TRBV6-6 with TRBJ1-5; D perhaps matches TRBD1 (6 bases). The V end was cut by 7 bases, the J end by 0 bases, with 10 bases between. CDR1 and CDR2 (germline): MNHNY, SVGAGI (reference sequence). CDR3 length equals 14 residues. The CDR3 loop is CASTLTGSNQPQHF. The CDR3 DNA reads TGTGCCAGCACTCTGACAGGTAGCAATCAGCCCCAGCATTTT.

Details on this clone: Other nucleotide sequences from this sample produce the same CDR3. The chain is built from TRBV7-3 and TRBJ1-2, with D perhaps matching TRBD1 (5 bases). Germline V gene lookup returns CDR1 SGHTA and CDR2 FQGTGA. Between the trimmed V and J ends, which lost 0 bases and 4 bases, there was a span of 12 bases. The CDR3 is 15 residues long. This chain's CDR3 is CASSLTGQGGYGYTF. Written as DNA, the CDR3 is TGTGCCAGCAGCTTAACAGGTCAGGGTGGCTATGGCTACACCTTC.

This clone was counted many times. This chain connects TRBV6-4 to TRBJ2-5; 14 bases are a match to TRBD2. V was pared by 0 bases and J by 4 bases, with 1 base of the junction left unmatched. This CDR3 is 16 amino acids long. Germline V CDR1 and CDR2: MRHNA, SNTAGT. The CDR3 spells CASSDSTSGGAETQYF. In DNA, the CDR3 is TGTGCCAGCAGTGACTCGACTAGCGGGGGGGCAGAGACCCAGTACTTC.

V is TRBV3-1 (or the pseudogene TRBV3-2) and J is TRBJ1-6, with D unresolved. Trimming removed 0 bases from V and 7 bases from J, with 4 bases in between. Germline assignment: CDR1 LGHDT and CDR2 YNNKEL (reference sequence). CDR3 length equals 13 residues. DNA of the CDR3: TGTGCCAGCAGCCAAGATAAAAATTCACCCCTCCACTTT. This codes for CASSQDKNSPLHF.

This rearrangement joins TRBV30 to TRBJ1-5; 8 bases are shared with TRBD1. Looked up from germline, CDR1 is GTSNPN and CDR2 is SVGIG (reference sequence). The CDR3 extends over 22 amino acids. The CDR3 loop reads CPPGERAWIPGQAVVPNQPQHF. CDR3 DNA: TGTCCACCCGGTGAGCGGGCTTGGATCCCGGGACAGGCCGTCGTGCCTAATCAGCCCCAGCATTTT.

This clone was recorded once. V is TRBV5-6 and J is TRBJ2-5; 8 bases map to TRBD1. Germline loops: CDR1 SGHDT, CDR2 YYEEEE. This CDR3 region has 14 residues. Germline trimming cut 4 bases from V and 2 bases from J; bases unmatched to any gene: 4. CDR3 coding DNA: TGTGCCAGCAGCGGGACAGGCCATCAAGAGACCCAGTACTTC. Amino acid sequence: CASSGTGHQETQYF.